Below, 30 T cell receptor beta chains from the same sample are listed, as sequenced in a study of human T cells and chemical hapten exposure. TCRdb passed the RACE reads through MiXCR, listing each CDR3 protein once. Of tens of thousands of distinct CDR3 sequences in the sample, 8% to 10% are singletons; the top ten hold roughly a tenth. This sample's time point: pre-sensitization, week 0. Treatment in this sample: therapeutic diphenylcyclopropenone sensitization with weekly scalp DPC. Specimen: whole blood, collected in connection with sensitization to the hapten diphenylcyclopropenone (DPC). These receptors originate from a man aged 35-49 years with alopecia areata. Some clones in this sample may be carry-over from other donors' samples.

The chain recombines TRBV7-9 with TRBJ1-2; D unclear. Per germline, CDR1 SEHNR and CDR2 FQNEAQ (reference sequence). The CDR3 contains 15 residues. The V end was cut by 3 bases, the J end by 0 bases, with 11 bases between. The CDR3 region has the DNA TGTGCCAGCAGCTTGTGGTTAGAAGCTAACTATGGCTACACCTTC. This gives the protein CASSLWLEANYGYTF.

This clonotype was seen only a few times. The chain combines TRBV6-1 with TRBJ1-2; D might be TRBD1 (6 bases). From germline, CDR1 is MNHNS and CDR2 SASEGT. Trimming removed 6 bases at V and 2 bases at J, with 13 bases between. The CDR3 sequence is 14 residues long. CDR3: CASRRTDQNYGYTF. In nucleotides, the CDR3 is TGTGCCAGCAGAAGGACAGACCAGAACTATGGCTACACCTTC.

The chain uses TRBV5-8 and TRBJ2-1; 10 nucleotides align to TRBD2. Germline loops: CDR1 SGHTS, CDR2 YDEGEE. The CDR3 consists of 17 residues. With 1 base clipped from V and 4 bases from J, the junction kept 8 bases outside the gene matches. CDR3 sequence (DNA): TGTGCCAGCAGCTTGACTATAGCGGGAGGCGATTACAATGAGCAGTTCTTC. Encoded protein: CASSLTIAGGDYNEQFF.

This clonotype was found many times. The chain carries TRBV5-1 and TRBJ1-2; 8 bases fit TRBD1. Germline V gene lookup returns CDR1 SGHRS and CDR2 YFSETQ. The CDR3 runs to 18 residues. Germline trimming cut 1 base from V and 4 bases from J; bases unmatched to any gene: 15. This CDR3 is CASSLWATGQGRGYGYTF. For the CDR3, the DNA is TGCGCCAGCAGCTTGTGGGCGACTGGACAGGGCAGAGGCTATGGCTACACCTTC.

This clonotype was observed at least ten times. The rearrangement links TRBV28 to TRBJ2-5, with 12 nucleotides matching TRBD1. The germline V gene has CDR1 MDHEN and CDR2 SYDVKM. V shed 8 bases, J shed 5 bases, and the junction held 6 bases outside the gene matches. The CDR3 sequence is 14 residues long. The CDR3 DNA is TGTGCCAGCCAGGGACAGGGGGCTCTGGAGACCCAGTACTTC. This codes for CASQGQGALETQYF.

V and J are TRBV28 and TRBJ1-2, with D uncertain. V lost 8 bases, J lost 7 bases, and 8 bases lay in between. The CDR3 consists of 10 residues. CDR1 is MDHEN and CDR2 is SYDVKM in the germline V gene. CDR3 residues: CASGLFGYTF. Here the CDR3 DNA reads TGTGCCAGCGGATTGTTTGGCTACACCTTC.

This clonotype has just a few counts. This chain joins TRBV19 and TRBJ2-7; D is tentatively TRBD1 or TRBD2 (5 bases each). The V end was cut by 4 bases, the J end by 9 bases, with 25 bases between. CDR1 and CDR2 from the germline V gene are LNHDA and SQIVND (reference sequence). This CDR3 is 16 amino acids long. CDR3 sequence (DNA): TGTGCCAGTAGTACCTATGTCGACGGGACCTCGGTCGGGCAGTACTTC. Translating it yields CASSTYVDGTSVGQYF.

This clonotype has more than one count but fewer than ten. The chain is built from TRBV12-3 or TRBV12-4 and TRBJ1-5; 7 bases fit TRBD1. The junction had 6 bases not matched to a gene; V was cut back by 4 bases and J by 6 bases. The CDR3 spans 14 residues. CDR3 loop: CASSSTGDTQPQHF. Here the CDR3 DNA reads TGTGCCAGCAGTTCAACAGGGGATACTCAGCCCCAGCATTTT.

This clonotype was observed at least ten times. This chain links TRBV20-1 with TRBJ2-5; D gene unclear. The CDR3 is 10 residues long. Germline CDR1 and CDR2: DFQATT and SNEGSKA (reference sequence). V lost 0 bases and J 5 bases, leaving 1 base between the germline ends. CDR3 DNA: TGCAGTGCTAGAGACGAGACCCAGTACTTC. Its translation is CSARDETQYF.

This clonotype has more than one count but fewer than ten. The J gene is TRBJ2-5, the V gene TRBV20-1; TRBD2 matches at 14 bases. CDR1 is DFQATT and CDR2 is SNEGSKA in the germline V gene (reference sequence). The trim removed 6 bases at V and 7 bases at J, leaving 7 bases unmatched. The CDR3 is made up of 14 amino acids. The CDR3 sequence is CSARTSGRRGTQYF. The CDR3 DNA reads as TGCAGTGCGAGGACTAGCGGGAGGAGGGGGACCCAGTACTTC.

This clonotype has a handful of counts. DNA of the CDR3: TGTGCCAGCAGTCCTTATGAGGGGAGGGGACAGTTCTTC. Protein sequence: CASSPYEGRGQFF. The J gene is TRBJ2-1, the V gene TRBV2, with 7 bases identical to TRBD2. This CDR3 has 13 residues. Trimming took 5 bases from V and 13 from J; bases not matched to a gene: 11. Germline loops: CDR1 SNHLY, CDR2 FYNNEI.

The chain carries TRBV28 and TRBJ2-1, with 8 bases fitting TRBD1. The germline V gene has CDR1 MDHEN and CDR2 SYDVKM. J lost 7 bases, V lost 2 bases, and 10 bases had no gene match. The CDR3 runs to 16 residues. The CDR3 bases are TGTGCCAGCAGTTTAGGCGCAGGGGGCATGGTGAATGAGCAGTTCTTC. This translates into CASSLGAGGMVNEQFF.

The chain has TRBV10-3 and TRBJ2-7, with 12 nucleotides matching TRBD1. V lost 8 bases to trimming and J lost 0 bases; unmatched junction nucleotides: 8. The length of the CDR3 is 16 residues. The germline gives CDR1 ENHRY, CDR2 SYGVKD. The CDR3 DNA sequence: TGTGCCATCGCCGGGACAGGGGGCAGGCACTCCTACGAGCAGTACTTC. Its translation is CAIAGTGGRHSYEQYF.

The chain couples TRBV28 to TRBJ2-1, with D hard to call. Per the germline V gene, CDR1 is MDHEN and CDR2 is SYDVKM. Deletions cut 6 bases from V and 7 bases from J, with 16 bases between. The CDR3 is 14 amino acids. CDR3 in amino acids: CASSPRIAVNEQFF. The CDR3 DNA is TGTGCCAGCAGCCCCCGAATCGCCGTTAATGAGCAGTTCTTC.

This clonotype was recorded many times. The rearrangement uses TRBV10-3 and TRBJ2-1; 8 positions agree with TRBD2. Germline V CDR1 and CDR2: ENHRY, SYGVKD. The CDR3 is 15 amino acids. Unmatched junction bases numbered 8, after V lost 2 bases and J lost 8 bases. This CDR3 is CAISEGLALRDEQFF. The DNA for the CDR3 is TGTGCCATCAGTGAGGGACTAGCTTTGAGAGATGAGCAGTTCTTC.

This clonotype has more than one count but fewer than ten. The chain combines TRBV7-9 with TRBJ1-1, with a weak D call TRBD1 (6 bases). Trimming removed 2 bases from V and 4 bases from J, with 8 bases in between. The CDR3 sequence is 13 residues long. In germline, CDR1 is SEHNR, CDR2 FQNEAQ (reference sequence). The CDR3 DNA reads as TGTGCCAGCAGCTTAACGGGGGCCACTGAAGCTTTCTTT. It encodes CASSLTGATEAFF.

This clonotype came up many times. The chain employs TRBV11-1 and TRBJ2-1; 9 bases are a match to TRBD2. V was pared by 2 bases and J by 15 bases, with 8 bases of the junction left unmatched. This CDR3 comprises 13 residues. From germline, CDR1 is SGHAT and CDR2 FQDESV (reference sequence). CDR3 loop: CASSLSVRGLAFF. The CDR3, as DNA: TGTGCCAGCAGCTTATCAGTAAGGGGACTAGCGTTCTTC.

In its sample, this clonotype ranks as medium-sized. Given the absence of the conserved phenylalanine or tryptophan at the CDR3 end, a read error is likely. The DNA is left out, because the CDR3 cannot be placed on it with certainty; the CDR3 is given as TCRdb lists it. The J gene is TRBJ2-1, the V gene TRBV29-1; TRBD2, the table's D call, was not compared with the DNA. The CDR3 adds up to 12 amino acids, both ends counted. In germline, CDR1 is SQVTM, CDR2 ANQGSEA. The CDR3: CSVEEGSGRSDV.

This clonotype was found many times. The chain employs TRBV6-2 or TRBV6-3 and TRBJ1-1; D is undetermined. Germline loops: CDR1 MNHEY, CDR2 SVGEGT. The CDR3 length is 12 residues. Trimming shortened V by 6 bases and J by 1 base, and 6 bases separated the two germline ends. CDR3 sequence: CASRDGNTEAFF. CDR3 coding DNA: TGTGCCAGCAGGGACGGGAACACTGAAGCTTTCTTT.

A few counts support this clonotype. The chain has TRBV5-1 and TRBJ2-7, with a tentative D call TRBD1 (6 bases). V was shortened by 0 bases and J by 2 bases, with 12 bases between the two germline ends. CDR3 length equals 15 residues. Germline-derived CDR1 and CDR2 are SGHRS and YFSETQ. Here the CDR3 reads CASSLAGHQPYEQYF. The CDR3 DNA sequence: TGCGCCAGCAGCTTGGCGGGACATCAACCCTACGAGCAGTACTTC.

This clonotype was counted at least ten times. The CDR3 nucleotides are TGTGCCAGCAGCTCGGGACATTCGAGCTCTGGAAACACCATATATTTT. As protein: CASSSGHSSSGNTIYF. The gene calls are TRBV7-9 and TRBJ1-3, with a possible D match to TRBD1 (6 bases). The length of the CDR3 is 16 residues. Trimming took off 4 bases at V and 0 bases at J, with 13 bases between the two ends. Germline values: CDR1 SEHNR, CDR2 FQNEAQ (reference sequence). Drawing the rest from reference TRBV7-9 and TRBJ1-3, the complete variable domain is DTGVSQNPRHKITKRGQNVTFRCDPISEHNRLYWYRQTLGQGPEFLTYFQNEAQLEKSRLLSDRFSAERPKGSFSTLEIQRTEQGDSAMYLCASSSGHSSSGNTIYFGEGSWLTVV.

This clonotype has just a few counts. V and J are TRBV9 and TRBJ2-3; D remains unclear. V shed 0 bases and J shed 0 bases, with 8 bases lying between them. Germline V lookup: CDR1 SGDLS, CDR2 YYNGEE. The CDR3 loop spans 15 amino acids. CDR3 in DNA: TGTGCCAGCAGCGTAGAAGATACAAGCACAGATACGCAGTATTTT. It specifies CASSVEDTSTDTQYF.

The V and J genes are TRBV28 and TRBJ2-1; the D gene could be TRBD1 or TRBD2 (5 bases each). The CDR3 runs 14 residues. V lost 3 bases and J lost 2, with 8 bases in between. The germline gives CDR1 MDHEN, CDR2 SYDVKM. CDR3 region: CASSFRGAYNEQFF. The CDR3 DNA follows: TGTGCCAGCAGTTTTCGAGGGGCCTACAATGAGCAGTTCTTC. The full variable domain, in which reference TRBV28 and TRBJ2-1 provide the parts outside the CDR3, is DVKVTQSSRYLVKRTGEKVFLECVQDMDHENMFWYRQDPGLGLRLIYFSYDVKMKEKGDIPEGYSVSREKKERFSLILESASTNQTSMYLCASSFRGAYNEQFFGPGTRLTVL.

This clonotype has only a few counts. V usage is TRBV6-6 and J usage is TRBJ1-1; D perhaps matches TRBD1 (6 bases). The V end lost 2 bases, the J end lost 5 bases, and 9 bases lay between the germline ends. Germline V lookup: CDR1 MNHNY, CDR2 SVGAGI (reference sequence). The CDR3 is 13 amino acids. This CDR3 reads CASSYGGATEAFF. In DNA form, the CDR3 reads TGTGCCAGCAGTTACGGGGGGGCAACTGAAGCTTTCTTT.

This clonotype was counted at least ten times. The gene calls are TRBV6-4 and TRBJ1-5; perhaps TRBD1 as D (5 bases). The CDR3 totals 15 residues. With 4 bases removed from V and 0 bases from J, the gap between germline ends came to 10 bases. Germline CDR1 MRHNA, CDR2 SNTAGT. This chain's CDR3 is CASSADSYSNQPQHF. In DNA form, the CDR3 reads TGTGCCAGCAGTGCAGACAGCTATAGCAATCAGCCCCAGCATTTT.

Only a few counts were recorded for this clonotype. V gene TRBV7-3 combines with J gene TRBJ2-7, with 8 bases lining up with TRBD2. This CDR3 comprises 15 residues. CDR1 is SGHTA, CDR2 FQGTGA, per germline. J lost 0 bases, V lost 6 bases, and 7 bases had no gene match. The CDR3 DNA reads TGTGCCAGCAGTCAAAGCGGGGGAAGCTCCTACGAGCAGTACTTC. Translating it yields CASSQSGGSSYEQYF.

This clonotype was counted a few times. The genes are TRBV15 and TRBJ1-2; D ambiguous. The CDR3 is 15 residues long. The germline V and J ends were trimmed by 7 bases and 3 bases, with 18 bases remaining between them. CDR1 is LNHNV and CDR2 is YYDKDF in the germline V gene (reference sequence). CDR3 nucleotides: TGTGCCACCACCCTTGGACGGTCCCCAGACTATGGCTACACCTTC. Translating it yields CATTLGRSPDYGYTF. Full variable domain (outside the CDR3, taken from reference TRBV15 and TRBJ1-2): DAMVIQNPRYQVTQFGKPVTLSCSQTLNHNVMYWYQQKSSQAPKLLFHYYDKDFNNEADTPDNFQSRRPNTSFCFLDIRSPGLGDTAMYLCATTLGRSPDYGYTFGSGTRLTVV.

The chain employs TRBV7-6 and TRBJ2-1, with 13 bases lining up with TRBD2. Trimming at V came to 1 base and at J to 16 bases, leaving 13 bases not matched to a gene. In germline, CDR1 is SGHVS, CDR2 FNYEAQ. This CDR3 is 16 amino acids long. The CDR3: CASSLDLQTSGRLQFF. DNA for the CDR3: TGTGCCAGCAGCTTAGACTTACAGACTAGCGGGAGGCTACAATTCTTC.

This clonotype was detected a few times. V is TRBV19 and J is TRBJ2-1; 9 bases fit TRBD2. Germline-derived CDR1 and CDR2 are LNHDA and SQIVND (reference sequence). CDR3 length: 15 residues. Trimming cost V 5 bases and J 4 bases; bases outside gene matches: 6. The CDR3 region is CASSSGGRGYNEQFF. CDR3 DNA sequence: TGTGCCAGTAGTTCCGGCGGGAGGGGGTACAATGAGCAGTTCTTC.

This clonotype showed up many times. This chain uses TRBV6-5 with TRBJ2-3; D call uncertain. This CDR3 contains 13 residues. Germline CDR1 reads MNHEY; CDR2 reads SVGAGI. This CDR3 reads CVTGWVGTDTQYF. Here the CDR3 DNA reads TGTGTCACCGGTTGGGTGGGCACAGATACGCAGTATTTT.